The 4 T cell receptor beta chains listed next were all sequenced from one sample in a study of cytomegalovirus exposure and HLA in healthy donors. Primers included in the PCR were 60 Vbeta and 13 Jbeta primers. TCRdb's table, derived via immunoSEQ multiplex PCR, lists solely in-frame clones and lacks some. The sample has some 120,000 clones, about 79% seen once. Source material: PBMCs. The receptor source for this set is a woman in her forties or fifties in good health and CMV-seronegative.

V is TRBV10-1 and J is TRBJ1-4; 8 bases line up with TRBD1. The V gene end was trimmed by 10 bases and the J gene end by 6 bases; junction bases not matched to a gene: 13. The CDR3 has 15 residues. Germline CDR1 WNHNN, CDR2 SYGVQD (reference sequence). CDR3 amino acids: CANPRPDRGYEKLFF. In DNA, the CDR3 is TGCGCCAACCCACGACCTGACAGGGGTTATGAAAAACTGTTTTTT.

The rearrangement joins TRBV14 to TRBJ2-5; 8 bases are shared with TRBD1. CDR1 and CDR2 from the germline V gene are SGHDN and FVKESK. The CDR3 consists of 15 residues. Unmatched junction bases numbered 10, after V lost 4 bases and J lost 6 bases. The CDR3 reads CASSLGQGRRKTQYF. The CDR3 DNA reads TGTGCCAGCAGCCTAGGACAGGGCAGACGGAAGACCCAGTACTTC. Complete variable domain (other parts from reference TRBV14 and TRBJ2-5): EAGVTQFPSHSVIEKGQTVTLRCDPISGHDNLYWYRRVMGKEIKFLLHFVKESKQDESGMPNNRFLAERTGGTYSTLKVQPAELEDSGVYFCASSLGQGRRKTQYFGPGTRLLVL.

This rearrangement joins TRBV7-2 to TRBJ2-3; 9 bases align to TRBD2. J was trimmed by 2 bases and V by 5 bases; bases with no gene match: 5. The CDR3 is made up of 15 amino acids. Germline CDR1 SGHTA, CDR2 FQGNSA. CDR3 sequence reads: CASSPASGITDTQYF. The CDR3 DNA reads TGTGCCAGCAGCCCCGCTAGCGGGATCACAGATACGCAGTATTTT.

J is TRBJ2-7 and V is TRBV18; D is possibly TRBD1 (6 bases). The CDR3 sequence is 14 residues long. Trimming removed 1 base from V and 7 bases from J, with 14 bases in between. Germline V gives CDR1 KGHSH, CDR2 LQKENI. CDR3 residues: CASSPQDRSEEQYF. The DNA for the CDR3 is TGTGCCAGCTCACCACAAGACAGGTCGGAGGAGCAGTACTTC.